These 23 T cell receptor beta chains were all obtained from the same sample, sequenced in a study of CD8+ T cells in alopecia areata. Isolated RNA was reverse transcribed into cDNA used as the sequencing template. Profiling relied on immunoSEQ multiplex PCR, and the TCRdb table lists in-frame clones only, not all of them. This table holds more than 95,000 clones, around 58% found once. Treatment: oral pan-JAK inhibitor, 5-10 mg twice daily. Sequenced material: CD8+ T cells sorted from blood, taken at week 4, from a patient treated with tofacitinib. These receptors were taken from a human donor with alopecia areata.

This chain links TRBV30 with TRBJ2-7; TRBD1 might be the D (5 bases). The CDR3 has 11 residues. Germline CDR1 is GTSNPN and CDR2 is SVGIG (reference sequence). Trimming pared 5 bases from V and 5 bases from J, leaving 10 bases between. The CDR3 here is CAWEQGDEQYF. DNA of the CDR3: TGTGCCTGGGAGCAGGGTGACGAGCAGTACTTC.

In this sample, this clone turned up a few times. The chain is built from TRBV29-1 and TRBJ2-5; 9 nucleotides align to TRBD2. Germline V gene sequence: CDR1 SQVTM, CDR2 ANQGSEA. The CDR3 extends over 15 amino acids. J lost 1 base, V lost 7 bases, and 10 bases had no gene match. CDR3: CSAQTSGGIQETQYF. For the CDR3, the DNA is TGCAGCGCCCAGACCAGCGGGGGGATCCAAGAGACCCAGTACTTC. The whole variable domain, remainder taken from reference TRBV29-1 and TRBJ2-5, is SAVISQKPSRDICQRGTSLTIQCQVDSQVTMMFWYRQQPGQSLTLIATANQGSEATYESGFVIDKFPISRPNLTFSTLTVSNMSPEDSSIYLCSAQTSGGIQETQYFGPGTRLLVL.

This chain joins TRBV6-5 and TRBJ2-3, with D perhaps TRBD2 (6 bases). This CDR3 has 13 amino acids. Trimming removed 10 bases at V and 0 bases at J, with 11 bases between. Germline V gene lookup returns CDR1 MNHEY and CDR2 SVGAGI. The CDR3 coding sequence is TGTGCCACCTCGGGGGTTAGCACAGATACGCAGTATTTT. Its protein product is CATSGVSTDTQYF.

This clone was observed a handful of times. The chain recombines TRBV30 with TRBJ2-7; D is perhaps TRBD2 (5 bases). Between the trimmed V and J ends, which lost 2 bases and 3 bases, there was a span of 8 bases. Germline V gives CDR1 GTSNPN, CDR2 SVGIG (reference sequence). The CDR3 is made up of 12 amino acids. Here the CDR3 reads CAWSFGVYEQYF. The CDR3 region has the DNA TGTGCCTGGAGTTTCGGGGTCTACGAGCAGTACTTC.

V usage is TRBV30 and J usage is TRBJ1-2; a possible D gene is TRBD1 (5 bases). V was trimmed by 7 bases and J by 4 bases, leaving 16 bases between them. From germline, CDR1 is GTSNPN and CDR2 SVGIG (reference sequence). The CDR3 sequence is 13 residues long. DNA of the CDR3: TGTGCCTTTGAGGGGTCCTATGTCTATGGCTACACCTTC. This gives the protein CAFEGSYVYGYTF.

This clone was detected once. This sequence joins TRBV30 and TRBJ2-2; D remains unclear. The germline CDR1 and CDR2 sequences are GTSNPN and SVGIG (reference sequence). The length of the CDR3 is 13 residues. Trimming took off 1 base at V and 1 base at J, with 4 bases between the two ends. This CDR3 is CAWSDENTGELFF. The DNA of the CDR3 is TGTGCCTGGAGTGATGAGAACACCGGGGAGCTGTTTTTT.

This clone was counted a few times. This chain links TRBV29-1 with TRBJ1-2; possibly TRBD1 for D (5 bases). The CDR3 covers 13 residues. Germline V CDR1 and CDR2: SQVTM, ANQGSEA. V was cut by 3 bases and J by 3 bases, with 11 bases left in between. CDR3 nucleotide sequence: TGCAGCGTTGAGGGCCAGGGACACTATGGCTACACCTTC. Translating it yields CSVEGQGHYGYTF.

J is TRBJ1-2 and V is TRBV12-5, with TRBD1 as a possible D gene (5 bases). CDR1 LGHNT and CDR2 FRNRAP come from the germline V gene. Trimming removed 5 bases from V and 4 bases from J, with 17 bases in between. The CDR3 contains 15 residues. The CDR3 bases are TGTGCTAGTGGTCCGGACGAGGGGTTTGTCTATGGCTACACCTTC. Protein product: CASGPDEGFVYGYTF.

The chain links TRBV13 to TRBJ1-2; D perhaps matches TRBD1 (5 bases). V lost 3 bases, J lost 6 bases, and 14 bases lay in between. The length of the CDR3 is 14 residues. The germline gives CDR1 PRHDT, CDR2 FYEKMQ (reference sequence). The CDR3: CASSLDIGSDGYTF. The CDR3 bases are TGTGCCAGCAGCTTGGACATAGGGTCGGATGGCTACACCTTC. Drawing the rest from reference TRBV13 and TRBJ1-2, the complete variable domain is AAGVIQSPRHLIKEKRETATLKCYPIPRHDTVYWYQQGPGQDPQFLISFYEKMQSDKGSIPDRFSAQQFSDYHSELNMSSLELGDSALYFCASSLDIGSDGYTFGSGTRLTVV.

The V gene is TRBV4-2, the J gene TRBJ1-2; the D is unclear. V lost 1 base and J 9 bases, leaving 6 bases between the germline ends. Germline-derived CDR1 and CDR2 are LGHNA and YNFKEQ. The CDR3 is 11 amino acids. In DNA form, the CDR3 reads TGTGCCAGCAGCCAAGCTGACAGCTACACCTTC. This encodes CASSQADSYTF.

This clone has a handful of counts. The chain combines TRBV4-2 with TRBJ1-1; 9 nucleotides align to TRBD1. This CDR3 region has 17 residues. Per germline, CDR1 LGHNA and CDR2 YNFKEQ. The ends lost 2 bases at V and 1 base at J; junction bases unmatched: 8. CDR3 coding DNA: TGTGCCAGCAGCCAACCCGATGGGACAGGGCCGAACACTGAAGCTTTCTTT. Protein product: CASSQPDGTGPNTEAFF.

The chain recombines TRBV2 with TRBJ2-7, with 10 nucleotides matching TRBD2. The germline V gene encodes CDR1 SNHLY and CDR2 FYNNEI. The CDR3 runs to 15 residues. The V and J ends lost 5 bases and 0 bases, in that order; junction bases with no gene match: 4. DNA for the CDR3: TGTGCCAGCAGTCATACTAGCGGGGCCTCCTACGAGCAGTACTTC. It codes for CASSHTSGASYEQYF. Based on the CDR3 plus reference TRBV2 and TRBJ2-7, the full variable domain is EPEVTQTPSHQVTQMGQEVILRCVPISNHLYFYWYRQILGQKVEFLVSFYNNEISEKSEIFDDQFSVERPDGSNFTLKIRSTKLEDSAMYFCASSHTSGASYEQYFGPGTRLTVT.

There are a few counts of this clone. The chain is built from TRBV15 and TRBJ2-7, with D hard to call. This CDR3 is 14 amino acids long. Germline V CDR1 and CDR2: LNHNV, YYDKDF (reference sequence). Trimming shortened V by 5 bases and J by 2 bases, and 13 bases separated the two germline ends. The CDR3 loop reads CATSWKTVTYEQYF. The CDR3 bases are TGTGCCACCAGCTGGAAGACGGTGACCTACGAGCAGTACTTC.

The rearrangement links TRBV5-1 to TRBJ2-7; D not certain. Per germline, CDR1 SGHRS and CDR2 YFSETQ. There are 15 residues in the CDR3. V shed 0 bases and J shed 2 bases, with 12 bases lying between them. The DNA of the CDR3 is TGCGCCAGCAGCTTGGAGGGCTCCTACCCCTACGAGCAGTACTTC. Translation gives CASSLEGSYPYEQYF.

This clone came up a few times. Within the sample, other DNA sequences also encode this same CDR3. The chain uses TRBV29-1 and TRBJ2-2; D call uncertain. Germline V gene sequence: CDR1 SQVTM, CDR2 ANQGSEA. The CDR3 is 12 residues long. Trimming took 0 bases from V and 6 from J, leaving 5 bases between them. CDR3 region: CSVEDLPGELFF. The CDR3 coding sequence is TGCAGCGTTGAAGATCTCCCCGGGGAGCTGTTTTTT.

The J gene is TRBJ2-5, the V gene TRBV6-5, with D perhaps matching TRBD2 (6 bases). V lost 7 bases and J 4 bases, leaving 16 bases between the germline ends. Per germline, CDR1 MNHEY and CDR2 SVGAGI. This CDR3 is 14 amino acids long. The CDR3 is CASNKAGFGETQYF. The CDR3 DNA follows: TGTGCCAGCAACAAGGCGGGGTTCGGAGAGACCCAGTACTTC.

This clone was counted a single time. The chain joins TRBV27 to TRBJ2-7; either TRBD1 or TRBD2 may supply D (5 bases each). The V end lost 5 bases, the J end lost 2 bases, and 13 bases lay between the germline ends. This CDR3 spans 14 amino acids. Germline loops: CDR1 MNHEY, CDR2 SMNVEV (reference sequence). The CDR3 DNA is TGTGCCAGCAGTGCAACGGGACGGACCTACGAGCAGTACTTC. Protein sequence: CASSATGRTYEQYF.

The J gene is TRBJ2-1, the V gene TRBV29-1; D assignment may be TRBD1 or TRBD2 (6 bases each). The length of the CDR3 is 14 residues. The germline V gene has CDR1 SQVTM and CDR2 ANQGSEA. The germline V and J ends were trimmed by 2 bases and 3 bases, with 11 bases remaining between them. Here the CDR3 reads CSVESGGIYNEQFF. DNA of the CDR3: TGCAGCGTTGAATCCGGGGGCATCTACAATGAGCAGTTCTTC.

This chain links TRBV29-1 with TRBJ1-4; D is undetermined. This CDR3 has 16 residues. CDR1 is SQVTM, CDR2 ANQGSEA, per germline. V lost 7 bases and J 4 bases, leaving 22 bases between the germline ends. CDR3 coding DNA: TGCAGCGCCGGGAGTGGGGAGTTGTTCGGTAATGAAAAACTGTTTTTT. Protein product: CSAGSGELFGNEKLFF.

The chain recombines TRBV9 with TRBJ2-5; 10 bases map to TRBD2. V lost 6 bases to trimming and J lost 3 bases; unmatched junction nucleotides: 5. The CDR3 covers 14 residues. Germline CDR1 SGDLS, CDR2 YYNGEE. The CDR3 spells CASTPSGGEETQYF. The CDR3 bases are TGTGCCAGCACCCCTAGCGGGGGTGAAGAGACCCAGTACTTC. The full variable domain, its missing parts supplied by reference TRBV9 and TRBJ2-5, is DSGVTQTPKHLITATGQRVTLRCSPRSGDLSVYWYQQSLDQGLQFLIQYYNGEERAKGNILERFSAQQFPDLHSELNLSSLELGDSALYFCASTPSGGEETQYFGPGTRLLVL.

V is TRBV11-2 and J is TRBJ1-5; no clear D gene. The V end was cut by 5 bases, the J end by 3 bases, with 8 bases between. The CDR3 runs 13 residues. From germline, CDR1 is SGHAT and CDR2 FQNNGV. The CDR3 is CASSPSPNQPQHF. In DNA, the CDR3 is TGTGCCAGCAGCCCCTCCCCCAATCAGCCCCAGCATTTT. The entire variable domain, with the rest obtained from reference TRBV11-2 and TRBJ1-5, is as follows: EAGVAQSPRYKIIEKRQSVAFWCNPISGHATLYWYQQILGQGPKLLIQFQNNGVVDDSQLPKDRFSAERLKGVDSTLKIQPAKLEDSAVYLCASSPSPNQPQHFGDGTRLSIL.

This clone showed up just a few times. V is TRBV29-1 and J is TRBJ2-2; 10 bases align to TRBD1. The germline CDR1 and CDR2 sequences are SQVTM and ANQGSEA. With 3 bases clipped from V and 5 bases from J, the junction kept 6 bases outside the gene matches. The CDR3 sequence is 15 residues long. The CDR3 DNA is TGCAGCGTTGACCCCGGGACAGGGGAAACCGGGGAGCTGTTTTTT. This encodes CSVDPGTGETGELFF.

The chain is built from TRBV6-5 and TRBJ1-6; D ambiguous. The V gene's germline CDR1 is MNHEY and CDR2 SVGAGI. The V and J ends lost 5 bases and 8 bases respectively, with 10 bases between them. The CDR3 spans 13 residues. CDR3 in DNA: TGTGCCAGCAGTCCGACGGGAGATTCACCCCTCCACTTT. Translated: CASSPTGDSPLHF.